This TCR beta chain was retrieved from a study of blood T cell repertoires in COVID-19. Overall study: The United States, Italy and Spain were the sources of the acute and convalescent COVID-19 samples. Sources were T cells, B-cell-depleted T cells, or PBMCs; the material itself was cDNA or gDNA.

Original analysis: Reference gene primers were amplified, and this amplification served to estimate nucleated cell counts. Profiled with immunoSEQ multiplex PCR; TCRdb holds only in-frame clones, not every one. V and J calls and clone size are given by that table; D and trimming were obtained from the DNA. The sample carries around 230,000 clones, 70% to 90% recorded once. Sequencing was done on a sample of peripheral blood. The sequence was obtained from a man aged 25-45 years who had recovered from COVID-19.

The CDR3 coding sequence is TGTGCCAGCAGCGTAGGGGCAGATGTGTGGGACATACACCAAGAGACCCAGTACTTC. Translation gives CASSVGADVWDIHQETQYF. The chain employs TRBV9 and TRBJ2-5, with D perhaps matching TRBD1 (6 bases). The V gene's germline CDR1 is SGDLS and CDR2 YYNGEE. This CDR3 region has 19 residues. The V gene lost 0 bases and the J gene lost 0 bases, with 21 bases spanning the gap. Filled out from reference TRBV9 and TRBJ2-5, the complete variable domain reads DSGVTQTPKHLITATGQRVTLRCSPRSGDLSVYWYQQSLDQGLQFLIQYYNGEERAKGNILERFSAQQFPDLHSELNLSSLELGDSALYFCASSVGADVWDIHQETQYFGPGTRLLVL.